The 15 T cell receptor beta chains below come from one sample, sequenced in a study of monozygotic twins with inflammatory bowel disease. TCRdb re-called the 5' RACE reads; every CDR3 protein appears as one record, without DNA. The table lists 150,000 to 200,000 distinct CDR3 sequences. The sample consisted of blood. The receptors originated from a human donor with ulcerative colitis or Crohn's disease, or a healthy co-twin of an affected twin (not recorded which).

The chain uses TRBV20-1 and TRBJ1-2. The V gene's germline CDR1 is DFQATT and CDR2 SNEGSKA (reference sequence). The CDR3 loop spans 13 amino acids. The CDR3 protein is CSASVSLNYGYTF.

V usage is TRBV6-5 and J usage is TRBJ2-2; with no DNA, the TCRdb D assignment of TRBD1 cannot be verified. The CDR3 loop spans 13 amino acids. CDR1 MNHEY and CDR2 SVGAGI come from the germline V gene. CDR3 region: CATLTGVTGELFF.

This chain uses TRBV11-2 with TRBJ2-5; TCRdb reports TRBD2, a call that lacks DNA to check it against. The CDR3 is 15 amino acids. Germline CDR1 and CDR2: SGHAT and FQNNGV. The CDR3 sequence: CASSPRTSGLETQYF.

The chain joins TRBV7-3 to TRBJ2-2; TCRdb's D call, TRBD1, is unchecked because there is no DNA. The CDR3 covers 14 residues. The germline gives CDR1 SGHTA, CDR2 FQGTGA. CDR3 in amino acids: CASSPLRTTGELFF.

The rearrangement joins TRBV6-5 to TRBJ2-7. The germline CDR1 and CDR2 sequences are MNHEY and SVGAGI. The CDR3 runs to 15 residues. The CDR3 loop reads CASSFSNTSSYEQYF.

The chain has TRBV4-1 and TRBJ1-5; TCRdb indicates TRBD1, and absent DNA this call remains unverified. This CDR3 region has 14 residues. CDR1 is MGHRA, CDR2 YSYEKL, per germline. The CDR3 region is CASSQGQSNQPQHF.

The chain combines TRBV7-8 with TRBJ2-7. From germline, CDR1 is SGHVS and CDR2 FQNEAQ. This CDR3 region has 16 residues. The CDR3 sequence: CASSSLAQGSSYEQYF.

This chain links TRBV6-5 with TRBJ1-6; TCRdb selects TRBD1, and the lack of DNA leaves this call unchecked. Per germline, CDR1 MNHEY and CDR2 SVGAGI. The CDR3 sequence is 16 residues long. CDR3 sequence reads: CASSYSRGGSGSPLHF.

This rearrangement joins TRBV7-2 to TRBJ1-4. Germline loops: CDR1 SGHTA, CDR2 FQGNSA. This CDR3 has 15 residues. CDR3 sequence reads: CASSSRRTTNEKLFF.

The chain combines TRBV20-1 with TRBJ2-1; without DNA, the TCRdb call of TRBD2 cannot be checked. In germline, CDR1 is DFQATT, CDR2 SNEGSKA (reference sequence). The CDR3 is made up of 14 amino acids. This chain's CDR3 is CSARSRAPMNEQFF.

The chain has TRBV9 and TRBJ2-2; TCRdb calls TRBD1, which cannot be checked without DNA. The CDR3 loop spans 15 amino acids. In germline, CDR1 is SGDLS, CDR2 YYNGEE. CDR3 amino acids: CASSDGQGDTGELFF.

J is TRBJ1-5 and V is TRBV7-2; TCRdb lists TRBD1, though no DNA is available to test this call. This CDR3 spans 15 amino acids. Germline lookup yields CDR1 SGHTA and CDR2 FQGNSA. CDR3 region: CASSWGGQLNQPQHF.

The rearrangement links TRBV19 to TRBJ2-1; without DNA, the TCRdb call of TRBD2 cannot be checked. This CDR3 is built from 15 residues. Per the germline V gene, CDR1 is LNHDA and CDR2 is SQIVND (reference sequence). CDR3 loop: CASNLIAGVGNEQFF. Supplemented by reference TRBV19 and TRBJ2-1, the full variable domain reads DGGITQSPKYLFRKEGQNVTLSCEQNLNHDAMYWYRQDPGQGLRLIYYSQIVNDFQKGDIAEGYSVSREKKESFPLTVTSAQKNPTAFYLCASNLIAGVGNEQFFGPGTRLTVL.

CDR3 region: CAISKIAGTLLAYEQYF. The rearrangement joins TRBV10-3 to TRBJ2-7; the TRBD1 assignment by TCRdb is unverifiable without DNA. Germline values: CDR1 ENHRY, CDR2 SYGVKD. The CDR3 spans 17 residues.

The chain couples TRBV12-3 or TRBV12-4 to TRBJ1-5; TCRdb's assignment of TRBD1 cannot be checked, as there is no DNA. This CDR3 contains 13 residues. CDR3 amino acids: CASASQGYQPQHF.